This TCR beta chain stems from a study of blood T cell repertoires in COVID-19. As for the study in general: Samples representing acute and convalescent COVID-19 were sourced from the United States, Italy and Spain. Sample material is recorded as cDNA or gDNA derived from T cells, B-cell-depleted T cells, or PBMCs.

CDR3 length: 15 amino acids. Germline-derived CDR1 and CDR2 are SNHLY and FYNNEI. Trimming removed 7 bases at V and 4 bases at J, with 16 bases between. Assay: immunoSEQ multiplex PCR; the TCRdb copy retains only in-frame clones and omits some. The table lists roughly 200,000 clones, 87% of them singletons. Specimen: PBMCs or T cells enriched from blood (not recorded which). The TCR sequence derives from a man younger than 35 with acute COVID-19. The chain couples TRBV2 to TRBJ2-2, with D tentatively TRBD1 (5 bases). The CDR3 protein is CASTPRQGGTGELFF. CDR3 DNA sequence: TGTGCCAGCACCCCTCGGCAGGGCGGCACCGGGGAGCTGTTTTTT.